This TCR beta chain was sequenced in a study of identical twins. The V and J ends lost 2 bases and 0 bases respectively, with 17 bases between them. Germline V gives CDR1 LGHNA, CDR2 YNFKEQ. The CDR3 consists of 19 residues. TCRdb passed the 5' RACE reads through MiXCR, listing each CDR3 protein once. The sample includes some 760,000 distinct CDR3 sequences, about 18% of them seen just once. These data were also filed under a second study, of T cells expressing NK-cell markers. That paper states: The leading position in the CD3+CD56-NKG2C+ fraction of a few donors also went to these clonotypes.

The sample taken for sequencing was PBMCs. This receptor was taken from a woman aged 18 to 35 in good health. This chain joins TRBV4-2 and TRBJ2-6; tentatively, D is TRBD1 (6 bases). The CDR3 sequence is CASSQRRGHETSGANVLTF. Here the CDR3 DNA reads TGTGCCAGCAGCCAAAGAAGGGGACATGAAACCTCTGGGGCCAACGTCCTGACTTTC.